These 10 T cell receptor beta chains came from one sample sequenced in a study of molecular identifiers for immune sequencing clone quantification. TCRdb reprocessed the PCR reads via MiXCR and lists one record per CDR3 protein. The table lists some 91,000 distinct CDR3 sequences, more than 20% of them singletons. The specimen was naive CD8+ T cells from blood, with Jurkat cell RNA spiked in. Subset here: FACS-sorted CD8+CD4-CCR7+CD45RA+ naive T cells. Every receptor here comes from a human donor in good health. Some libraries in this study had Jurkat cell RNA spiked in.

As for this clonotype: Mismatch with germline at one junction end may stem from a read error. The CDR3 loop is CASSATGVNQPQDF. The CDR3 DNA reads as TGTGCCAGCAGTGCCACAGGGGTCAATCAGCCCCAGGATTTT. The genes are TRBV6-5 and TRBJ1-5; TRBD1 matches at 7 bases. Germline CDR1 reads MNHEY; CDR2 reads SVGAGI. This CDR3 spans 14 amino acids.

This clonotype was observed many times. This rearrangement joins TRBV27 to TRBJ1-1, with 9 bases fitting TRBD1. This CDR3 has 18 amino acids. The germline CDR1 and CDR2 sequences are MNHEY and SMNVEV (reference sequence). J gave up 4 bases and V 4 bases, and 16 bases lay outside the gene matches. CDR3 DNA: TGTGCCAGCAGTTCCATTTCCACACAGGGGGCTAGCGGCACTGAAGCTTTCTTT. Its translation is CASSSISTQGASGTEAFF.

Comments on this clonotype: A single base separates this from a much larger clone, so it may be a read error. In DNA form, the CDR3 reads TGTGCCAGCAGCTCCGGGAGCCTACAAGAGCCCCAGTACTTC. Translated: CASSSGSLQEPQYF. The chain combines TRBV7-9 with TRBJ2-5; tentatively, D is TRBD2 (6 bases). Germline V CDR1 and CDR2: SEHNR, FQNEAQ (reference sequence). This CDR3 is built from 14 residues. The whole variable domain, remainder taken from reference TRBV7-9 and TRBJ2-5, is DTGVSQNPRHKITKRGQNVTFRCDPISEHNRLYWYRQTLGQGPEFLTYFQNEAQLEKSRLLSDRFSAERPKGSFSTLEIQRTEQGDSAMYLCASSSGSLQEPQYFGPGTRLLVL.

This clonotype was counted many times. This CDR3 reads CASSLLGTGANVLTF. CDR3 coding DNA: TGTGCCAGCAGCCTCCTAGGGACCGGGGCCAACGTCCTGACTTTC. The chain has TRBV5-4 and TRBJ2-6, with D perhaps given as TRBD1 or TRBD2 (5 bases each). Trimming shortened V by 4 bases and J by 4 bases, and 12 bases separated the two germline ends. The CDR3 sequence is 15 residues long. Germline V gives CDR1 SGHNT, CDR2 YYREEE (reference sequence). Using reference TRBV5-4 and TRBJ2-6 for the parts outside the CDR3, the full variable domain is ETGVTQSPTHLIKTRGQQVTLRCSSQSGHNTVSWYQQALGQGPQFIFQYYREEENGRGNFPPRFSGLQFPNYSSELNVNALELDDSALYLCASSLLGTGANVLTFGAGSRLTVL.

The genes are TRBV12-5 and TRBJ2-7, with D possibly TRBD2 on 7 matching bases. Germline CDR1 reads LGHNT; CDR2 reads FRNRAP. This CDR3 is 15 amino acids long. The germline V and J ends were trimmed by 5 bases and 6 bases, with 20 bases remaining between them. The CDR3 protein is CASGTVGGHLIEQYF. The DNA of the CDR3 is TGTGCTAGTGGTACAGTCGGGGGGCATCTAATCGAGCAGTACTTC.

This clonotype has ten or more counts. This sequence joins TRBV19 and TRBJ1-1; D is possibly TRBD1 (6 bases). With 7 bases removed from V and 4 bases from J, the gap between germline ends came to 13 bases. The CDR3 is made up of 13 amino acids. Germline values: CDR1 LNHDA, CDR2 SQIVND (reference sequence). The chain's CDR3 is CASIQGGGTEAFF. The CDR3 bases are TGTGCCAGTATACAGGGAGGGGGCACTGAAGCTTTCTTT.

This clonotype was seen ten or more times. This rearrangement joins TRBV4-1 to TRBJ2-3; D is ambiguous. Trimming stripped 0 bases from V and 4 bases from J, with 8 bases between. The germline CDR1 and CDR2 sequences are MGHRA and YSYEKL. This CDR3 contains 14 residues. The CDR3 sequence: CASSQEGYADTQYF. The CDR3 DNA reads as TGCGCCAGCAGCCAAGAGGGGTATGCAGATACGCAGTATTTT.

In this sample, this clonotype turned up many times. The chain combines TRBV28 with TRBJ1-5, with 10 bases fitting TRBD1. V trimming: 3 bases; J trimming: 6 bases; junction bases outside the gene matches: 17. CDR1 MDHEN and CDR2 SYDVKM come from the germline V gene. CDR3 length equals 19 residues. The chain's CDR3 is CASSFFYRDRGEGGQPQHF. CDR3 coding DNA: TGTGCCAGCAGTTTCTTTTACCGGGACAGGGGCGAAGGAGGTCAGCCCCAGCATTTT. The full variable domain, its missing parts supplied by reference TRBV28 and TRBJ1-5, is DVKVTQSSRYLVKRTGEKVFLECVQDMDHENMFWYRQDPGLGLRLIYFSYDVKMKEKGDIPEGYSVSREKKERFSLILESASTNQTSMYLCASSFFYRDRGEGGQPQHFGDGTRLSIL.

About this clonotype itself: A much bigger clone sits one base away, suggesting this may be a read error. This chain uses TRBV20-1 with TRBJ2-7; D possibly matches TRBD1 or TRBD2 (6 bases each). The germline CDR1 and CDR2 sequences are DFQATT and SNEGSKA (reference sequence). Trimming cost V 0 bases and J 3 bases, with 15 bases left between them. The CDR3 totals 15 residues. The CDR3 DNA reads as TGCAGTGCTAGAGAGGACGGGGGCCCGCTCTACGAGCAGTACTTC. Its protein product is CSAREDGGPLYEQYF.

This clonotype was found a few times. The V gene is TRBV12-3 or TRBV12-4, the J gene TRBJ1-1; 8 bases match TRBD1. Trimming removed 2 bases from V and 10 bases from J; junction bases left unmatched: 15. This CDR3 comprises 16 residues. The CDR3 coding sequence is TGTGCCAGCAGTTTATTTGGGGACAGGCTCCCCGAGGGAGCTTTCTTT. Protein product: CASSLFGDRLPEGAFF.